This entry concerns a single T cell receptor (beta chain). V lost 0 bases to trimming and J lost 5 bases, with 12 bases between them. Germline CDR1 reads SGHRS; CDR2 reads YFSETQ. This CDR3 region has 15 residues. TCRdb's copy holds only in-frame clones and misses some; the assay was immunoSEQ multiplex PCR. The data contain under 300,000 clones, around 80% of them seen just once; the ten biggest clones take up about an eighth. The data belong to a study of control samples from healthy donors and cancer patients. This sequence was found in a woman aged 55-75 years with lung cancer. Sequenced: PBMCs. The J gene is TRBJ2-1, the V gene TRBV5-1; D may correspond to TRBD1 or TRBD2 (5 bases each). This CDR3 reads CASSLGGSRDNEQFF. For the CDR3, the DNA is TGCGCCAGCAGCTTGGGGGGGAGTAGGGACAATGAGCAGTTCTTC.